This T cell receptor beta chain originates from a study of cytomegalovirus exposure and HLA in healthy donors. The CDR3 has 11 amino acids. From germline, CDR1 is SQVTM and CDR2 ANQGSEA. The V and J ends lost 5 bases and 4 bases respectively, with 7 bases between them. It was with 60 Vbeta and 13 Jbeta primers that the PCR ran. Generated by immunoSEQ multiplex PCR, the TCRdb table keeps only in-frame clones and is missing some. The data contain over 150,000 clones, roughly four fifths of them singletons. Study outcomes and limitations: Most sequenced TCRs were rare (though some public TCRs occurred in many donors). Cytomegalovirus-associated TCR beta chains were listed, numbering under 200. In a later analysis, TCR association rates varied by HLA locus: DRB1 most, HLA-C fewest.

Points on this clone: Its matching antigen is unknown.

The chain combines TRBV29-1 with TRBJ2-3, with D hard to call. The sequenced sample was PBMCs. The clonotype originates from a man aged 18 to 35 in good health and CMV-seronegative. DNA of the CDR3: TGCAGCGTTCGTTCTGCAGATACGCAGTATTTT. Translation gives CSVRSADTQYF.